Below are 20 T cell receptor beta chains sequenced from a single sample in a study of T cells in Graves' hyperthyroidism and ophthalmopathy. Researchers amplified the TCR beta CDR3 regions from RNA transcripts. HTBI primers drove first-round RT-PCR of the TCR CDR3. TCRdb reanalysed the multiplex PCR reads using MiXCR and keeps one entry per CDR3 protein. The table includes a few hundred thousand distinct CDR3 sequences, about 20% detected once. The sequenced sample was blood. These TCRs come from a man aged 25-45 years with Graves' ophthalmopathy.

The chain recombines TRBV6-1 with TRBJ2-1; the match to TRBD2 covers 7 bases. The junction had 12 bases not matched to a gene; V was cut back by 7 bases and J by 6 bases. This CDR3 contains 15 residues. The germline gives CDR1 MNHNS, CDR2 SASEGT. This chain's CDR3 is CASIKTGRPGNEQFF. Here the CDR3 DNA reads TGTGCCAGCATTAAGACCGGGAGGCCTGGCAATGAGCAGTTCTTC.

Here the CDR3 reads CATSDITRPQFF. The DNA of the CDR3 is TGTGCCACCAGTGATATAACACGACCACAGTTCTTC. The chain employs TRBV24-1 and TRBJ2-1; D remains unclear. CDR3 size: 12 residues. Germline V gene data show CDR1 as KGHDR and CDR2 as SFDVKD. V was trimmed by 3 bases and J by 13 bases, leaving 12 bases between them.

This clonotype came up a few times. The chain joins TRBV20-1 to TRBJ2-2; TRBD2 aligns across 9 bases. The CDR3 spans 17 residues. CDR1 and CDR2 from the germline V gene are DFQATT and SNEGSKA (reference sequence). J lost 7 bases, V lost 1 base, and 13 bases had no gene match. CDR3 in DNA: TGCAGTGCTAGAGTAGATAGCGGGAGCCCTGGTAGCGGGGAGCTGTTTTTT. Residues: CSARVDSGSPGSGELFF.

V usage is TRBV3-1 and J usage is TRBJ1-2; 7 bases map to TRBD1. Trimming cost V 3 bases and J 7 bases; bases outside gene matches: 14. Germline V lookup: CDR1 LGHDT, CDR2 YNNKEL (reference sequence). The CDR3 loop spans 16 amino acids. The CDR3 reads CASSQTGQTPSGGYTF. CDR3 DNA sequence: TGTGCCAGCAGCCAGACGGGACAGACCCCCTCAGGTGGCTACACCTTC.

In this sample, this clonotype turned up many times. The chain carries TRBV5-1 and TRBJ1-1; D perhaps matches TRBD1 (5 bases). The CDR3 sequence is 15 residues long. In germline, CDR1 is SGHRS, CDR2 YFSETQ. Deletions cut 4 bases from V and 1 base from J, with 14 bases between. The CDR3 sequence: CASSLVDSRNTEAFF. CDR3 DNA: TGCGCCAGCAGCCTGGTTGACAGCCGGAACACTGAAGCTTTCTTT.

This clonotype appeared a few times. Here the CDR3 DNA reads TGTGCCAGCAGCCAAATGGGCAATCAGCCCCAGCATTTT. Protein sequence: CASSQMGNQPQHF. V is TRBV7-9 and J is TRBJ1-5; D gene unclear. CDR1 and CDR2 (germline): SEHNR, FQNEAQ (reference sequence). The CDR3 has 13 residues. The V end lost 5 bases, the J end lost 2 bases, and 7 bases lay between the germline ends.

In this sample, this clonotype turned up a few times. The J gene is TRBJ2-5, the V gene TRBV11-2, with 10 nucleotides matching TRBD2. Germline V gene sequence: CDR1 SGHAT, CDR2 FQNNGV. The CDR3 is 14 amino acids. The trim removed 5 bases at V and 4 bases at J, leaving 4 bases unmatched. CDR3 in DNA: TGTGCCAGCAGCGTAAGACTAGCGGGAGAGACCCAGTACTTC. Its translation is CASSVRLAGETQYF.

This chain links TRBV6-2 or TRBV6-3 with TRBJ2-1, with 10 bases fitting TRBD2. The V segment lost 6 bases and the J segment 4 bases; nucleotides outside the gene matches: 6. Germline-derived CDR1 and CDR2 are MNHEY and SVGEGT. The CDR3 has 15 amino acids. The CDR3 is CASRTSSGSYNEQFF. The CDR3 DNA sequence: TGTGCCAGCAGAACCTCTAGCGGGAGTTACAATGAGCAGTTCTTC.

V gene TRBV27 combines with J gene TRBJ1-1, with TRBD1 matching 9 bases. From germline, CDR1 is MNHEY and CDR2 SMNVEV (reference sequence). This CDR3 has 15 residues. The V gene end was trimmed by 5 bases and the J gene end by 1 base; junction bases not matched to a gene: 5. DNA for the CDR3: TGTGCCAGCAGTCCTTGGACAGGGGCGAACACTGAAGCTTTCTTT. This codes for CASSPWTGANTEAFF.

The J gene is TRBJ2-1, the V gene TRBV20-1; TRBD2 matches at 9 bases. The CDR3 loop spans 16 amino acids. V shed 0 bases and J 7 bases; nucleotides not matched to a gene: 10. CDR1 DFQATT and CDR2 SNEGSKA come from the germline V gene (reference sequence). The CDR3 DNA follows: TGCAGTGCTAGAGATCGGGGCGGGAGGGGTTTTAATGAGCAGTTCTTC. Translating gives CSARDRGGRGFNEQFF.

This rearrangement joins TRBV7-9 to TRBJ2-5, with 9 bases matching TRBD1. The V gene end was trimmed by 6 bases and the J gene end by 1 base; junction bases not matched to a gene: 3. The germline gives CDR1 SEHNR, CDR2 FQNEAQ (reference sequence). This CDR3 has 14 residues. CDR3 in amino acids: CASRATGGQETQYF. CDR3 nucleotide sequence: TGTGCCAGCAGGGCGACAGGGGGCCAAGAGACCCAGTACTTC.

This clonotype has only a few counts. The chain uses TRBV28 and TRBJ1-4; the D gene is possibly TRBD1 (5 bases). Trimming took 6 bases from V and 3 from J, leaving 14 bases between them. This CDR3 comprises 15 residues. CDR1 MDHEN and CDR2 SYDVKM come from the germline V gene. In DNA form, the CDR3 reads TGTGCCAGCAGCCTCGCAGGGCTGGCTAATGAAAAACTGTTTTTT. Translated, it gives CASSLAGLANEKLFF.

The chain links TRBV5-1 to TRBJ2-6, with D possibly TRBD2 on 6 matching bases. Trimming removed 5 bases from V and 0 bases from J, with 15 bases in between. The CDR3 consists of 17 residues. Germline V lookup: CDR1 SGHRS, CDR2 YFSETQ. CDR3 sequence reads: CASRLGSHSSGANVLTF. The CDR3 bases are TGCGCCAGCAGACTCGGGAGTCACAGCTCTGGGGCCAACGTCCTGACTTTC.

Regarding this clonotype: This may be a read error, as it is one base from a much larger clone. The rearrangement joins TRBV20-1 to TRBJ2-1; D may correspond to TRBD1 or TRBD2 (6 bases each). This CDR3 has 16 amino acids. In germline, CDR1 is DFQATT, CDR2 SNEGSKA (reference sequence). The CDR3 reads CSARDDGGWSYDEQFF. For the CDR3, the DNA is TGCAGTGCTAGAGATGACGGGGGCTGGTCCTACGATGAGCAGTTCTTC.

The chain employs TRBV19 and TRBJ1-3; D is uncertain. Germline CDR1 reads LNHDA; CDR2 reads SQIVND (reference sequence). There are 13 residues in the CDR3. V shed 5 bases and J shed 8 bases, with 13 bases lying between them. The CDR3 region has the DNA TGTGCCAGTAGTCCGTCGGAGGGCTACACCATATATTTT. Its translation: CASSPSEGYTIYF. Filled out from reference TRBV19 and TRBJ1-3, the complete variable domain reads DGGITQSPKYLFRKEGQNVTLSCEQNLNHDAMYWYRQDPGQGLRLIYYSQIVNDFQKGDIAEGYSVSREKKESFPLTVTSAQKNPTAFYLCASSPSEGYTIYFGEGSWLTVV.

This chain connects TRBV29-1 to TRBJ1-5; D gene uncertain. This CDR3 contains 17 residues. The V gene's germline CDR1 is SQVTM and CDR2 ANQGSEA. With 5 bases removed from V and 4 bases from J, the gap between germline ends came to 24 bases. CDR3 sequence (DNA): TGCAGCGTTTTATTAGCCGGGGAGTCACAGCAAAATCAGCCCCAGCATTTT. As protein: CSVLLAGESQQNQPQHF.

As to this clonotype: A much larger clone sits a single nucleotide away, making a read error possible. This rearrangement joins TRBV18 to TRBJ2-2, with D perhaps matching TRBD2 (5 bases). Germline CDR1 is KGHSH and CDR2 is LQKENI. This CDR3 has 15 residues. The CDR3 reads CASSPRSRNTGEPFF. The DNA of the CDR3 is TGTGCCAGCTCACCACGGTCGCGTAACACCGGGGAGCCGTTTTTT.

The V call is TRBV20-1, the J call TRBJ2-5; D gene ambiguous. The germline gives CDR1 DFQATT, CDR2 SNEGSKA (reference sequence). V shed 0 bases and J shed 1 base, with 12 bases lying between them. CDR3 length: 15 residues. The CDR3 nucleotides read TGCAGTGCTAGAGATCGAGCGAGGTCCCAAGAGACCCAGTACTTC. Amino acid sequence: CSARDRARSQETQYF.

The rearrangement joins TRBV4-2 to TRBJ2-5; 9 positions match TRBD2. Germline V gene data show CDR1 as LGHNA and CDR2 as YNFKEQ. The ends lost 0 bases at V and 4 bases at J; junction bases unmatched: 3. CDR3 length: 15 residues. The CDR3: CASSQEEAGGETQYF. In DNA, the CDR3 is TGTGCCAGCAGCCAAGAAGAAGCGGGAGGAGAGACCCAGTACTTC.

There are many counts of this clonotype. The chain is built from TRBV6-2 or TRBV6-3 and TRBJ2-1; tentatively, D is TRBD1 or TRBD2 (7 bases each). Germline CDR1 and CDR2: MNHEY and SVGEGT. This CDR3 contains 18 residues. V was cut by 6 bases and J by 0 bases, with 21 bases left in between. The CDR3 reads CASSRTSARTGSYNEQFF. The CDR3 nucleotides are TGTGCCAGCAGCCGAACTAGCGCGAGGACAGGCTCCTACAATGAGCAGTTCTTC.